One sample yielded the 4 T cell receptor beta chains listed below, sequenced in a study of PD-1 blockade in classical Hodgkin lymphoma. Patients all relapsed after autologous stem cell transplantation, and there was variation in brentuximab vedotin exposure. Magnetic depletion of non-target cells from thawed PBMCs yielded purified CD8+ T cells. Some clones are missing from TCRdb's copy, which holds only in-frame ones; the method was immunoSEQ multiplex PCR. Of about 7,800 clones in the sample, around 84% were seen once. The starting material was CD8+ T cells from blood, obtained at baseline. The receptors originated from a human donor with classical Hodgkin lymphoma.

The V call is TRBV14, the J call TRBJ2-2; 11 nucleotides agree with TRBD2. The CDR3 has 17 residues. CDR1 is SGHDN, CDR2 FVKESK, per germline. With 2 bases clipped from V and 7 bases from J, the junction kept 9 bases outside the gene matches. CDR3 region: CASSQLGLAERYGELFF. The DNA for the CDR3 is TGTGCCAGCAGCCAACTGGGACTAGCGGAACGATACGGGGAGCTGTTTTTT.

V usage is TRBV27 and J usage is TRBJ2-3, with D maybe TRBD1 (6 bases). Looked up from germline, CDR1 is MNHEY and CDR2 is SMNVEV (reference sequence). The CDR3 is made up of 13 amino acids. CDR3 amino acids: CGTWGRRTDTQYF. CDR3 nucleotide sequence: TGTGGGACGTGGGGGCGCAGGACAGATACGCAGTATTTT.

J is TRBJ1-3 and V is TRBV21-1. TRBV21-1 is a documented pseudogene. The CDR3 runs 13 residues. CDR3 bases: TGTGCCAGCAGCGAGTTACCGGGCGGCACCATATATTTT. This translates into CASSELPGGTIYF.

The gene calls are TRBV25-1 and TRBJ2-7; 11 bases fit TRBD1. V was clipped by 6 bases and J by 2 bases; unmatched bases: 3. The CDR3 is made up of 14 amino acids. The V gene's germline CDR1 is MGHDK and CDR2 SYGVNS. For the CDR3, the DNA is TGTGCCAGCAGCCCGGGACAGGGGGCCTACGAGCAGTACTTC. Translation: CASSPGQGAYEQYF.